This is a list of T cell receptor beta chains from one sample in a study of identical twins. Each CDR3 protein gets one entry after TCRdb re-called the 5' RACE reads with MiXCR. The sample lists around 530,000 distinct CDR3 sequences, about 15% occurring once. These data were likewise used in another study, on yellow fever vaccine responses in identical twins.

What was sequenced was CD4+ T cells sorted from blood. Receptors were obtained from a woman aged 18-29 years in good health. The CDR3 runs from the conserved cysteine through the conserved F or W. The order of the fields is D gene, J gene, clone size, V gene, CDR3 protein, CDR3 DNA. The D gene is left open where the match is weak. Clone size is stated in some rows and not others, as once, few, many or a class when expanded.

TRBD2 TRBJ2-7 NA TRBV7-8 CASSLVAGALTYEQYF TGTGCCAGCAGCTTAGTTGCGGGAGCCCTGACCTACGAGCAGTACTTC
NA TRBJ1-1 few TRBV19 CASSTRGGLGTEAFF TGTGCCAGTAGCACCCGTGGGGGGCTGGGCACTGAAGCTTTCTTT
NA TRBJ2-5 NA TRBV12-3/TRBV12-4 CASSLGGFGETQYF TGTGCCAGCAGCCTTGGGGGATTCGGCGAGACCCAGTACTTC
TRBD1 TRBJ2-3 few TRBV20-1 CSAREARGYTSTSTDTQYF TGCAGTGCTAGAGAGGCCAGGGGGTACACGTCGACTAGCACAGATACGCAGTATTTT
NA TRBJ2-2 NA TRBV18 CASQQEGKGTGELFF TGTGCCAGCCAGCAAGAGGGGAAGGGCACCGGGGAGCTGTTTTTT
TRBD2 TRBJ2-1 many TRBV3-1 CASSPRLAGGDNEQFF TGTGCCAGCAGCCCCCGGCTAGCGGGAGGGGACAATGAGCAGTTCTTC
TRBD2 TRBJ2-3 many TRBV20-1 CSALSGARTDTQYF TGCAGTGCCCTTAGCGGGGCTCGCACAGATACGCAGTATTTT
TRBD2 TRBJ2-5 NA TRBV20-1 CSARDLASGSLQETQYF TGCAGTGCTAGAGATCTGGCTAGCGGGTCCCTCCAAGAGACCCAGTACTTC
NA TRBJ1-5 NA TRBV4-1 CASSQYGQLNQPQHF TGCGCCAGCAGCCAATATGGACAGTTGAATCAGCCCCAGCATTTT
TRBD1 TRBJ1-2 few TRBV29-1 CSVQDRGINNYGYTF TGCAGCGTCCAGGACAGGGGGATTAATAACTATGGCTACACCTTC
NA TRBJ1-1 many TRBV6-5 CASSYDRGGDTEAFF TGTGCCAGCAGTTACGACCGGGGAGGAGACACTGAAGCTTTCTTT
NA TRBJ1-4 few TRBV5-6 CASSPGHLEKLFF TGTGCCAGCAGCCCGGGACACCTTGAAAAACTGTTTTTT
NA TRBJ2-7 few TRBV28 CASSPGTPSYEQYF TGTGCCAGCAGTCCCGGGACACCTAGCTACGAGCAGTACTTC
TRBD1 TRBJ1-2 NA TRBV7-2 CASSLVEGAGGYTF TGTGCCAGCAGCTTAGTGGAGGGGGCAGGGGGCTACACCTTC
NA TRBJ2-1 many TRBV29-1 CSVDRLVPSYNEQFF TGCAGCGTTGACAGACTAGTTCCTAGCTACAATGAGCAGTTCTTC
NA TRBJ2-3 NA TRBV21-1 CASTVDRGWSTDTQYF TGTGCCAGCACCGTAGACAGGGGATGGAGCACAGATACGCAGTATTTT
TRBD1 TRBJ1-6 once TRBV3-1 CASSQKGDRDNSPLHF TGTGCCAGCAGCCAAAAGGGGGACAGAGATAATTCACCCCTCCACTTT
TRBD1 TRBJ1-5 few TRBV12-3/TRBV12-4 CASTPGQGARQPQHF TGTGCCAGCACCCCCGGACAGGGGGCGAGGCAGCCCCAGCATTTT
NA TRBJ2-1 few TRBV12-3/TRBV12-4 CASSFFGYNEQFF TGTGCCAGCAGTTTCTTTGGCTACAATGAGCAGTTCTTC
TRBD2 TRBJ2-3 NA TRBV7-3 CASSSPGLAGGVDTQYF TGTGCCAGCAGCTCACCGGGACTAGCGGGAGGAGTAGATACGCAGTATTTT
NA TRBJ2-3 NA TRBV7-9 CASTPEVTQYF TGTGCCAGCACCCCCGAGGTTACGCAGTATTTT
TRBD1 TRBJ1-5 few TRBV5-1 CASSGRTGGQAQHF TGCGCCAGCAGTGGGAGGACAGGGGGTCAGGCCCAGCATTTT
NA TRBJ1-1 NA TRBV2 CASLVGLMNTEAFF TGTGCCAGCCTCGTGGGACTGATGAACACTGAAGCTTTCTTT
NA TRBJ2-7 many TRBV29-1 CSVVVRAVYYEQYF TGCAGCGTTGTCGTCCGGGCCGTCTACTACGAGCAGTACTTC